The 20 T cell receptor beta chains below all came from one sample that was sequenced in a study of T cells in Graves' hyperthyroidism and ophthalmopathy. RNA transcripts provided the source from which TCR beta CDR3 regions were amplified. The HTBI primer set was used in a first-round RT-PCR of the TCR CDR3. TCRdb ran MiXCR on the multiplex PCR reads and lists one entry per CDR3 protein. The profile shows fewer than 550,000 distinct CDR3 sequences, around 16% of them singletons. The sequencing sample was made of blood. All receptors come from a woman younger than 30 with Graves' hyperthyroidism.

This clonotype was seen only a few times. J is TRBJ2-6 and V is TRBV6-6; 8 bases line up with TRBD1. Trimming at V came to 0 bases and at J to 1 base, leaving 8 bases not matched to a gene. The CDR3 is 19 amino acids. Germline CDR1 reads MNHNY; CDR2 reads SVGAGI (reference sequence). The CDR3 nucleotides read TGTGCCAGCAGTTACTCGATCGTGGGACAGGTTTCTGGGGCCAACGTCCTGACTTTC. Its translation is CASSYSIVGQVSGANVLTF.

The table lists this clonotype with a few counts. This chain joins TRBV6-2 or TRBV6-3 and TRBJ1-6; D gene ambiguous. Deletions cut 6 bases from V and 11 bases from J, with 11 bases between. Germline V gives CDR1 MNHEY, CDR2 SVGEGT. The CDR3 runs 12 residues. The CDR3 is CASRPLGTPLHF. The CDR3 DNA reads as TGTGCCAGCAGACCCCTCGGGACACCCCTCCACTTT.

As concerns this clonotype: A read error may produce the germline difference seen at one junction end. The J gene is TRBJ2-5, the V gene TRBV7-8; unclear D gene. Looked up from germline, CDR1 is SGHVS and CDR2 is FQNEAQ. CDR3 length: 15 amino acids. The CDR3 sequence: CACSLPLPRGETQYF. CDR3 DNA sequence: TGTGCCTGCAGCTTACCGCTCCCCCGCGGTGAGACCCAGTACTTC.

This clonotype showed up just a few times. CDR3: CSARLAGTSTDTQYF. CDR3 coding DNA: TGCAGTGCTAGACTAGCGGGAACTAGCACAGATACGCAGTATTTT. The chain has TRBV20-1 and TRBJ2-3, with 9 bases aligning to TRBD2. The CDR3 is made up of 15 amino acids. Germline V gives CDR1 DFQATT, CDR2 SNEGSKA (reference sequence). V was clipped by 2 bases and J by 0 bases; unmatched bases: 3.

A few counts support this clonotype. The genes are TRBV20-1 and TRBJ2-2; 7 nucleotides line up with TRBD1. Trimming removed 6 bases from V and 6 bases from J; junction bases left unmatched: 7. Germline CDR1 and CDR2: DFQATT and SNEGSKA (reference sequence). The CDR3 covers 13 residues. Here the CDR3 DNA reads TGCAGTGCGGAAGACAGGGATCCCGGGGAGCTGTTTTTT. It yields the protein CSAEDRDPGELFF.

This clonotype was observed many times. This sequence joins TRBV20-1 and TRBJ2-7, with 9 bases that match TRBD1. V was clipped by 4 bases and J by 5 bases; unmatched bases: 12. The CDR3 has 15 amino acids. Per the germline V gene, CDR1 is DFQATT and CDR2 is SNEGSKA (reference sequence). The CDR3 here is CSAKFRQGGNHEQYF. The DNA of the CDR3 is TGCAGTGCTAAATTCAGACAGGGGGGTAATCACGAGCAGTACTTC.

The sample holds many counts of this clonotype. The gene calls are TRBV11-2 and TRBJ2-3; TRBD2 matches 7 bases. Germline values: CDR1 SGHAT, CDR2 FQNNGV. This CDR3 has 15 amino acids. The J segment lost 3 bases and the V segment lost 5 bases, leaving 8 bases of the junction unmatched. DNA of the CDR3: TGTGCCAGCAGCACCCCTAGCGGAGCAACAGATACGCAGTATTTT. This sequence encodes CASSTPSGATDTQYF.

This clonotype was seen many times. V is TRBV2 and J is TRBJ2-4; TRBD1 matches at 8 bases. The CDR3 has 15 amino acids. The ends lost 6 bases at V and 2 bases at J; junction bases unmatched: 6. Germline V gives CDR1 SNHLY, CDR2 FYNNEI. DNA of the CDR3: TGTGCCAGCAGACCCGGGACAGGATCCAAAAACATTCAGTACTTC. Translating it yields CASRPGTGSKNIQYF.

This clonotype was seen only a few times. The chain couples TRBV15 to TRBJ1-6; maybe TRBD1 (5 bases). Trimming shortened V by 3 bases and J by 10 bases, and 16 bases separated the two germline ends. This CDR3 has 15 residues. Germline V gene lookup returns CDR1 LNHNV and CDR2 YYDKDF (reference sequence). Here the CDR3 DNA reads TGTGCCACCAGCAGGGAGGGGAGGGCTGGATCACCCCTCCACTTT. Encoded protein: CATSREGRAGSPLHF.

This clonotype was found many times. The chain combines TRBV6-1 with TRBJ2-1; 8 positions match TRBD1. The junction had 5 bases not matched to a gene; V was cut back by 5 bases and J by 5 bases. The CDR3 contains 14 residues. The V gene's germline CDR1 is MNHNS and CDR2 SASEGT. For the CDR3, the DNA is TGTGCCAGCAGTCGGACAGGGACGGACAATGAGCAGTTCTTC. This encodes CASSRTGTDNEQFF.

The CDR3 loop reads CASTRGLAGYYNEQFF. The CDR3 nucleotides read TGTGCCAGTACCAGAGGACTAGCGGGATATTACAATGAGCAGTTCTTC. J is TRBJ2-1 and V is TRBV19; TRBD2 matches 12 bases. J was trimmed by 4 bases and V by 7 bases; bases with no gene match: 8. The CDR3 has 16 amino acids. Germline CDR1 LNHDA, CDR2 SQIVND (reference sequence).

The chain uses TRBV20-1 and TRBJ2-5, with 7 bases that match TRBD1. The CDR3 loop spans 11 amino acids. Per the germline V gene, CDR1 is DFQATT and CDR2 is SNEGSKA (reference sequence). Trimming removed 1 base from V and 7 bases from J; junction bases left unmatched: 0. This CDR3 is CSARGTGTQYF. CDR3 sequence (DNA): TGCAGTGCTAGAGGGACAGGGACCCAGTACTTC.

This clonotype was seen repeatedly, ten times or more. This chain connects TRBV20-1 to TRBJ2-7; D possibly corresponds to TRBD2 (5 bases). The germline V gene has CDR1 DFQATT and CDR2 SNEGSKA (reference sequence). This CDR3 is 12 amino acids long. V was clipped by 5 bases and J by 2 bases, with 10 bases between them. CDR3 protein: CSARGLPYEQYF. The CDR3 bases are TGCAGTGCTCGCGGGCTACCCTACGAGCAGTACTTC.

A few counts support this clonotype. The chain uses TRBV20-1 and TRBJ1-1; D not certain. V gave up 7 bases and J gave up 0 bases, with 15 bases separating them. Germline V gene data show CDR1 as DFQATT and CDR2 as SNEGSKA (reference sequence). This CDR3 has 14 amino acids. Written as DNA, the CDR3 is TGCAGTGTTCATCCAGTCGAGATGAACACTGAAGCTTTCTTT. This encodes CSVHPVEMNTEAFF.

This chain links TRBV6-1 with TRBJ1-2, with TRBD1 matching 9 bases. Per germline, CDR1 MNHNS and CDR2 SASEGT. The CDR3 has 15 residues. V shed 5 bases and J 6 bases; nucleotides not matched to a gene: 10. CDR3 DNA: TGTGCCAGCAGTTCCGGGACAGGGTCCAGGAATGGCTACACCTTC. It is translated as CASSSGTGSRNGYTF.

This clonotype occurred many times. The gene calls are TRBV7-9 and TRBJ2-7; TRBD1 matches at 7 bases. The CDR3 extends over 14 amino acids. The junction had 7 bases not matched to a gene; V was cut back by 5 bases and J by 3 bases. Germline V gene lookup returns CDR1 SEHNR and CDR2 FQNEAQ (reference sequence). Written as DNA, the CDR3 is TGTGCCAGCAGCAGTGGGACAGCCTACTACGAGCAGTACTTC. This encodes CASSSGTAYYEQYF. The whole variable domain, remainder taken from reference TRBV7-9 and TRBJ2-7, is DTGVSQNPRHKITKRGQNVTFRCDPISEHNRLYWYRQTLGQGPEFLTYFQNEAQLEKSRLLSDRFSAERPKGSFSTLEIQRTEQGDSAMYLCASSSGTAYYEQYFGPGTRLTVT.

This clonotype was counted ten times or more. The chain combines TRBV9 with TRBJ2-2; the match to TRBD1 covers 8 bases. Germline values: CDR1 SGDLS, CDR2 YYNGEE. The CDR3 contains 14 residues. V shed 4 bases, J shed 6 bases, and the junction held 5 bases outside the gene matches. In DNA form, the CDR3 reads TGTGCCAGCAGCCCCGGGACAGGTCCCGGGGAGCTGTTTTTT. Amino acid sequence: CASSPGTGPGELFF.

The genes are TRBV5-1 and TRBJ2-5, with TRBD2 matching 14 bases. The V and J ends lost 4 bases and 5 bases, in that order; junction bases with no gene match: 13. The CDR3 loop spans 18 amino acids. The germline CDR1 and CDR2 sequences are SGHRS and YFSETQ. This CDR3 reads CASSRGLAGGGGMETQYF. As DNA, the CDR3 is TGCGCCAGCAGCCGCGGACTAGCGGGAGGAGGCGGGATGGAGACCCAGTACTTC. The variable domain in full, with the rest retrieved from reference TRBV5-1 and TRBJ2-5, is KAGVTQTPRYLIKTRGQQVTLSCSPISGHRSVSWYQQTPGQGLQFLFEYFSETQRNKGNFPGRFSGRQFSNSRSEMNVSTLELGDSALYLCASSRGLAGGGGMETQYFGPGTRLLVL.

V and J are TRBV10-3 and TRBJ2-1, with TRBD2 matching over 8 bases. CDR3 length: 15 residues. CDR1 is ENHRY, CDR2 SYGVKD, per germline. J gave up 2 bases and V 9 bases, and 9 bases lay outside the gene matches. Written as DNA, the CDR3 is TGTGCCATAGCTGTAGCGGGACCTACCTACAATGAGCAGTTCTTC. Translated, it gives CAIAVAGPTYNEQFF.

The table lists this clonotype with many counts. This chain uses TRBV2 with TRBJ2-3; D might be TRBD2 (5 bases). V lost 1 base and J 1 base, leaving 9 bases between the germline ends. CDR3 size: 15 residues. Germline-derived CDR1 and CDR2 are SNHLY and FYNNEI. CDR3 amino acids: CASSEEYSGTDTQYF. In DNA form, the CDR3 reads TGTGCCAGCAGTGAAGAATATAGCGGCACAGATACGCAGTATTTT.